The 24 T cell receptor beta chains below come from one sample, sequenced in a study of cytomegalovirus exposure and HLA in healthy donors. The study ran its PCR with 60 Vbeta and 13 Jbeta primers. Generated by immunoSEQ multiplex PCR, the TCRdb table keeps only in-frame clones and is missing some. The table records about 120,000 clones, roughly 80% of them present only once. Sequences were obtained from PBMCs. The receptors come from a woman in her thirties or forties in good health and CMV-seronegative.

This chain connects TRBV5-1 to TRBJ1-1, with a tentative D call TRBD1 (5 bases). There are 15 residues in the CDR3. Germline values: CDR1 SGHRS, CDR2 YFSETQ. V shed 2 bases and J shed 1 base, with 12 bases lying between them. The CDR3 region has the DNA TGCGCCAGCAGCTTCACGGGGGGAGGGAACACTGAAGCTTTCTTT. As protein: CASSFTGGGNTEAFF. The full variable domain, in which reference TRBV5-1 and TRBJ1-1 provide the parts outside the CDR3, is KAGVTQTPRYLIKTRGQQVTLSCSPISGHRSVSWYQQTPGQGLQFLFEYFSETQRNKGNFPGRFSGRQFSNSRSEMNVSTLELGDSALYLCASSFTGGGNTEAFFGQGTRLTVV.

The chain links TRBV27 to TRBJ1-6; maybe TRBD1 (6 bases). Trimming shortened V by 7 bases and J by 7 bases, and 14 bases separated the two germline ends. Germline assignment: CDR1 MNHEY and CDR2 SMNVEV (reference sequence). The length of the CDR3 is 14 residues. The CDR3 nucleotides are TGTGCCAGCAAACTCCCTGGACAGAATTCACCCCTCCACTTT. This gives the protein CASKLPGQNSPLHF.

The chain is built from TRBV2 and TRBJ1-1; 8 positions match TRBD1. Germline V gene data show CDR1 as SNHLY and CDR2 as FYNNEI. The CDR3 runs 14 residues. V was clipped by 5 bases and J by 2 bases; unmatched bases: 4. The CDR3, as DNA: TGTGCCAGCAGTCCCCCAGGGGGCAACACTGAAGCTTTCTTT. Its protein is CASSPPGGNTEAFF.

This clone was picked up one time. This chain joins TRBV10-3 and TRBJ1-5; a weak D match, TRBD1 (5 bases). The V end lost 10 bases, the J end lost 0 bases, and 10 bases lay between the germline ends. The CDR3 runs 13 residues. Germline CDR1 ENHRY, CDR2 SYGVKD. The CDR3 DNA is TGTGCCAGTCCGGGACTTAGCAATCAGCCCCAGCATTTT. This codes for CASPGLSNQPQHF.

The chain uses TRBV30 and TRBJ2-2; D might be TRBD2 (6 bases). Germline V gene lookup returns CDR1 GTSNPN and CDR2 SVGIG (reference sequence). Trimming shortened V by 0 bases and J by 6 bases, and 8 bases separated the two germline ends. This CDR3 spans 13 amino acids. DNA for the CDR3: TGTGCCTGGAGTGTAGGAGGGGCCGGGGAGCTGTTTTTT. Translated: CAWSVGGAGELFF.

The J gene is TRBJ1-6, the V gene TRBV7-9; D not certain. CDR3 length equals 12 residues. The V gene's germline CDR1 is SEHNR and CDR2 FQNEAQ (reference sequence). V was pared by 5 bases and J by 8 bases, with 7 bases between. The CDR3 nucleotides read TGTGCCAGCAGCCTGGCCGATTCACCCCTCCACTTT. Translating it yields CASSLADSPLHF.

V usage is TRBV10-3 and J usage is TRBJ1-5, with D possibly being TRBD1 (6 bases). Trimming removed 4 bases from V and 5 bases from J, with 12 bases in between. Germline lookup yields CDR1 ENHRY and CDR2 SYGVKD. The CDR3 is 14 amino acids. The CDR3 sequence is CAISADRSHQPQHF. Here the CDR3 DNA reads TGTGCCATCAGTGCCGACAGGTCACATCAGCCCCAGCATTTT.

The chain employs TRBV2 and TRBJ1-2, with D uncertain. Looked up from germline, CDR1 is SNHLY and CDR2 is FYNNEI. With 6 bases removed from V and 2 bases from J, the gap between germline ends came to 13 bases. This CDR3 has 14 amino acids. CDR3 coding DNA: TGTGCCAGCAGCACTCAAGGAGAGAACTATGGCTACACCTTC. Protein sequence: CASSTQGENYGYTF.

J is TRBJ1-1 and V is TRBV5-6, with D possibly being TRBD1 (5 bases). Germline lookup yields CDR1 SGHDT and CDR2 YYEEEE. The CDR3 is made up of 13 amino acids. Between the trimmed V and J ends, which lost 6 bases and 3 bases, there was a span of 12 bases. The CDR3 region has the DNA TGTGCCAGCACCGGGACTGGGTACACTGAAGCTTTCTTT. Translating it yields CASTGTGYTEAFF.

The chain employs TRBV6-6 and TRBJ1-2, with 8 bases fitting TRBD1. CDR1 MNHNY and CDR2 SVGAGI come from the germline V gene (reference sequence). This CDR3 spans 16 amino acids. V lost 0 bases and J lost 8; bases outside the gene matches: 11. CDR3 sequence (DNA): TGTGCCAGCAGTTACTCGATAGTGGACAGGGCGGAGGGCTACACCTTC. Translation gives CASSYSIVDRAEGYTF.

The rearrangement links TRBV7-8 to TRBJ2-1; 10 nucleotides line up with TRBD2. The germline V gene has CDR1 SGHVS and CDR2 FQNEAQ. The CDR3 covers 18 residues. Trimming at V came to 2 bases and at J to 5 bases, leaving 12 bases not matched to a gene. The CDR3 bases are TGTGCCAGCAGCTTACCTCGTCGACTAGCGGGCAAAGACAATGAGCAGTTCTTC. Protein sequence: CASSLPRRLAGKDNEQFF.

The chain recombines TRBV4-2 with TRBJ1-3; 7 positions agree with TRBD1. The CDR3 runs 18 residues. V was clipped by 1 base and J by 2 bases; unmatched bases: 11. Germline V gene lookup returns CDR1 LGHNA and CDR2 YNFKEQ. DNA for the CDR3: TGTGCCAGCAGCCAAGGCCCCCCCAGGGGGAGTGCTGGAAACACCATATATTTT. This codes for CASSQGPPRGSAGNTIYF.

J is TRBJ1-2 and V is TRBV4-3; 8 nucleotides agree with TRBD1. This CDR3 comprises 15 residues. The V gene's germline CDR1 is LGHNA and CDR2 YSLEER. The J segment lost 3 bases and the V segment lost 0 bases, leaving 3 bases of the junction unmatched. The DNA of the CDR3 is TGCGCCAGCAGCCAAGAAGGACAGGGTCACTATGGCTACACCTTC. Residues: CASSQEGQGHYGYTF.

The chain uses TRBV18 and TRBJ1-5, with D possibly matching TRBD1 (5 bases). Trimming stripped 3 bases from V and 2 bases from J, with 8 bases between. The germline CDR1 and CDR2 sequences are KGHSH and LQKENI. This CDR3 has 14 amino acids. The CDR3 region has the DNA TGTGCCAGCTCACCCGGGGGGGGCAATCAGCCCCAGCATTTT. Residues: CASSPGGGNQPQHF.

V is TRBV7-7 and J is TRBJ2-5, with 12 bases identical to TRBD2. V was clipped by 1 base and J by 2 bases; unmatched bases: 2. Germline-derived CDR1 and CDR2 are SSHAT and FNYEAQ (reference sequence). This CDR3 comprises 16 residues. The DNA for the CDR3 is TGTGCCAGCAGCTTAGATCTAGCGGGGGGGCAAGAGACCCAGTACTTC. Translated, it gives CASSLDLAGGQETQYF.

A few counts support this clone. This chain's CDR3 is CASSLSQTVAYNEQFF. CDR3 bases: TGTGCCAGCAGTTTATCTCAGACAGTAGCTTACAATGAGCAGTTCTTC. The chain recombines TRBV27 with TRBJ2-1; possible D gene TRBD1, 5 bases. There are 16 residues in the CDR3. V shed 0 bases and J shed 4 bases, with 13 bases lying between them. Germline V gene sequence: CDR1 MNHEY, CDR2 SMNVEV (reference sequence).

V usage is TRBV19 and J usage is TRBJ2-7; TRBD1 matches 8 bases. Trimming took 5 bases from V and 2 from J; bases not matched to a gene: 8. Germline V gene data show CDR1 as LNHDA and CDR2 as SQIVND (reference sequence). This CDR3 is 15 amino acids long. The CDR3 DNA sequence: TGTGCCAGTAGTGCCACGGGCAGGGGGCCCTACGAGCAGTACTTC. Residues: CASSATGRGPYEQYF.

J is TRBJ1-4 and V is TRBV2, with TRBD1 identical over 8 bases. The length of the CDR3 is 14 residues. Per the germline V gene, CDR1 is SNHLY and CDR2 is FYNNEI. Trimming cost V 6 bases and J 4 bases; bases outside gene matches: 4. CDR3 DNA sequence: TGTGCCAGCAGCAGACAGGGGTTTAATGAAAAACTGTTTTTT. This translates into CASSRQGFNEKLFF.

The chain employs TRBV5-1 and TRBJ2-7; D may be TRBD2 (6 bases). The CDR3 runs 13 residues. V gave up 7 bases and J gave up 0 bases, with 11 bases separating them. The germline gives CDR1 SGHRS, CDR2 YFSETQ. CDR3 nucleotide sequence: TGCGCCAGCCGGTCCGGGAGCTCCTACGAGCAGTACTTC. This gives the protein CASRSGSSYEQYF.

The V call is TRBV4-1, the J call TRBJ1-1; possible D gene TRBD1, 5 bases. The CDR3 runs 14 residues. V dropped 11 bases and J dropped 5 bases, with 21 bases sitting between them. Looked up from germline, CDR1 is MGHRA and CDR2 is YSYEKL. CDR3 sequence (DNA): TGCGCCTCAAGAGGGGTACCGGAGGGGACTGAAGCTTTCTTT. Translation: CASRGVPEGTEAFF.

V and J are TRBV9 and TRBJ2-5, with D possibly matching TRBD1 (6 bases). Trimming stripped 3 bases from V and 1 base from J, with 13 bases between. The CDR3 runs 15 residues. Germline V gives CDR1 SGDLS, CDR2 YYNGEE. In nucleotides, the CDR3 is TGTGCCAGCAGCGCAGGCGTAGGGGGCCAAGAGACCCAGTACTTC. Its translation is CASSAGVGGQETQYF.

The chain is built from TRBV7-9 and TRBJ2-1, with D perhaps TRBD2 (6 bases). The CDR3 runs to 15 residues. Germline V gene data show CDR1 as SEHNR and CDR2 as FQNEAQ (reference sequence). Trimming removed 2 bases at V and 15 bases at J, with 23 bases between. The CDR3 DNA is TGTGCCAGCAGCTTAAGGCCAAGCGGAGGAGGGGTTGCGTTCTTC. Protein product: CASSLRPSGGGVAFF.

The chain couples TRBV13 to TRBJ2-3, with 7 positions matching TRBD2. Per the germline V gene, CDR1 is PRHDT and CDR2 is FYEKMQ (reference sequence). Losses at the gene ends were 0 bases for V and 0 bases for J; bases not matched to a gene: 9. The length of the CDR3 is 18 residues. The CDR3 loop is CASSLGRERYTSTDTQYF. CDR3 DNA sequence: TGTGCCAGCAGCTTAGGGCGGGAGAGATACACTAGCACAGATACGCAGTATTTT.

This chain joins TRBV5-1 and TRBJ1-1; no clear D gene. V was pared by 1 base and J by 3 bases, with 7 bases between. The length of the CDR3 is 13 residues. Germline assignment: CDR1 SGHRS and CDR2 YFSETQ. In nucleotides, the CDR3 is TGCGCCAGCAGCTTGCCACGGGACACTGAAGCTTTCTTT. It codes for CASSLPRDTEAFF.